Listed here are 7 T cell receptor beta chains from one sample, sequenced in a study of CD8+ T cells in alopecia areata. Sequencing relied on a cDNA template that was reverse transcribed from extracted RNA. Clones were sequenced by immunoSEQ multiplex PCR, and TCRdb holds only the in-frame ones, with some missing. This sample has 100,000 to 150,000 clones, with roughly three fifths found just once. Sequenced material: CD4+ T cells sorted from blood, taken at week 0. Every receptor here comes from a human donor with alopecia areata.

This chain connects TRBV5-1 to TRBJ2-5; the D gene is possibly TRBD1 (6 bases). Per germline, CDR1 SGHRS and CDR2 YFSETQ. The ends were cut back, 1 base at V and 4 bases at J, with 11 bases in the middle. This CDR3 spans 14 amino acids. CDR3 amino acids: CASSLSGDGETQYF. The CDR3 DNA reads TGCGCCAGCAGCTTGTCAGGGGACGGAGAGACCCAGTACTTC.

CDR3 nucleotides: TGTGCCAGCAGCCCAGGACAGGCGGTTAGAGCTTTCTTT. Encoded protein: CASSPGQAVRAFF. The chain couples TRBV11-2 to TRBJ1-1, with TRBD1 matching 7 bases. Looked up from germline, CDR1 is SGHAT and CDR2 is FQNNGV. The CDR3 contains 13 residues. J lost 10 bases, V lost 5 bases, and 10 bases had no gene match.

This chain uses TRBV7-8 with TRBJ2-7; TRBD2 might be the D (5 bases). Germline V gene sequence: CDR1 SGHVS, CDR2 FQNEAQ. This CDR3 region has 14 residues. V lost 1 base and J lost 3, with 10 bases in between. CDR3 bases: TGTGCCAGCAGCTTAGAACCGGGAAGCTACGAGCAGTACTTC. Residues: CASSLEPGSYEQYF.

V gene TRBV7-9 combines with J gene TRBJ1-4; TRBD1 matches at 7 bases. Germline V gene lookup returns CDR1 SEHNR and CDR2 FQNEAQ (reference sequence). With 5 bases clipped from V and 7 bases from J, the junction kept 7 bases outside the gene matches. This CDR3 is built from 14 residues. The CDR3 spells CASSPDRVGEKLFF. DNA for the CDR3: TGTGCCAGCAGCCCAGACAGGGTTGGTGAAAAACTGTTTTTT. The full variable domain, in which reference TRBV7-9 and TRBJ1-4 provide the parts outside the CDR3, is DTGVSQNPRHKITKRGQNVTFRCDPISEHNRLYWYRQTLGQGPEFLTYFQNEAQLEKSRLLSDRFSAERPKGSFSTLEIQRTEQGDSAMYLCASSPDRVGEKLFFGSGTQLSVL.

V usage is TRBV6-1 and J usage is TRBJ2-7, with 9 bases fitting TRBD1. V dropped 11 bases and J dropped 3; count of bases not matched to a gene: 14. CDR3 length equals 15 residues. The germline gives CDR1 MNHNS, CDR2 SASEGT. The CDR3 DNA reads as TGTGCCGGCCGGACCAGGGGACAGGGCCACTACGAGCAGTACTTC. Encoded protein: CAGRTRGQGHYEQYF.

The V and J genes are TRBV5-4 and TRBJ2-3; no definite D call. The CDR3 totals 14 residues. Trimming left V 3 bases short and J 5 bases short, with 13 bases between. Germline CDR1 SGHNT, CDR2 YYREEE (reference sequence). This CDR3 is CASSSEPDGDTQYF. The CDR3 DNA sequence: TGTGCCAGCAGCTCCGAACCGGACGGAGATACGCAGTATTTT.

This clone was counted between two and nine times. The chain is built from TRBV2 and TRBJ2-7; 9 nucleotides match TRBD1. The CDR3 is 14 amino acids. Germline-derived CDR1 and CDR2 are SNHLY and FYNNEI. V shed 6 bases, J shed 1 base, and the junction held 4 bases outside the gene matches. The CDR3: CASRRDRASYEQYF. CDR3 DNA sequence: TGTGCCAGCAGAAGGGACAGGGCGTCCTACGAGCAGTACTTC.